A selection of T cell receptor beta chains follows, all from one sample in a study of blood T cell repertoires in COVID-19. TCRdb keeps only in-frame clones here, not all; method: immunoSEQ multiplex PCR. This sample has about 230,000 clones, with more than 65% found just once. The sample taken for sequencing was peripheral blood. The receptors were sampled from a man aged 35 to 55 who had recovered from COVID-19. Each CDR3 is given with its conserved first and last residue. D genes are given only for firm matches. Not every row has a clone size; where given, it reads once, few, many or a size class.

abundance | j_gene | d_gene | v_gene | CDR3nt | CDR3aa
few | TRBJ2-7 | . | TRBV4-1 | TGCGCCAGCAGCCAAGATTTACGGGATTCGTACGAGCAGTACTTC | CASSQDLRDSYEQYF
few | TRBJ1-4 | . | TRBV4-3 | TGCGCCAGCAGCCAAGGGGCCAGGGGTGCAACTAATGAAAAACTGTTTTTT | CASSQGARGATNEKLFF
. | TRBJ1-1 | . | TRBV5-4 | TGTGCCAGCAGCTCGAACAGGGTACCTGAAGCTTTCTTT | CASSSNRVPEAFF
. | TRBJ2-5 | . | TRBV5-4 | TGTGCCAGCAGCCGCGACAGTGTGGAGACCCAGTACTTC | CASSRDSVETQYF
. | TRBJ2-5 | . | TRBV5-5 | TGTGCCAGCAGCTTGGTGCTGGGCTCCCAAGAGACCCAGTACTTC | CASSLVLGSQETQYF
. | TRBJ2-3 | TRBD1 | TRBV5-1 | TGCGCCAGCAGCTGGAGACAGGGGGCCTCGGATACGCAGTATTTT | CASSWRQGASDTQYF
. | TRBJ1-2 | TRBD1 | TRBV4-3 | TGCGCCAGCAGCCAAGGACCCAGGGGGGATGGCTACACCTTC | CASSQGPRGDGYTF
. | TRBJ2-1 | . | TRBV5-6 | TGTGCCAGCAGCCAAGGAGGGTCAAATGAGCAGTTCTTC | CASSQGGSNEQFF
. | TRBJ1-1 | TRBD1 | TRBV7-2 | TGTGCCAGCAGCCAACAGGGGGCGCGAGGGACTGAAGCTTTCTTT | CASSQQGARGTEAFF
. | TRBJ1-2 | TRBD1 | TRBV28 | TGTGCCAGCAGTATTACGGGACAGGGGGCCTTATATGAGGGCTACACCTTC | CASSITGQGALYEGYTF
. | TRBJ2-2 | TRBD1 | TRBV19 | TGTGCCAGTAGTACCACAGGGGGCATCGGGGAGCTGTTTTTT | CASSTTGGIGELFF
. | TRBJ2-1 | TRBD2 | TRBV12-5 | TGTGCTAGTGGTTTGGTAGAGTTAGCGGGAGTGAGTGAGCAGTTCTTC | CASGLVELAGVSEQFF
. | TRBJ1-5 | . | TRBV6-1 | TGTGCCAGCAGTGAATACAGGGTGAGCAATCAGCCCCAGCATTTT | CASSEYRVSNQPQHF
. | TRBJ2-2 | TRBD2 | TRBV11-3 | TGTGCCAGCAGCTCGGGGGGACCCAACGGGGAGCTGTTTTTT | CASSSGGPNGELFF
few | TRBJ1-2 | TRBD1 | TRBV3-1/TRBV3-2 | TGTGCCAGCAGCCCCGGACAGGGGTTGATGTATGGCTACACCTTC | CASSPGQGLMYGYTF
. | TRBJ2-3 | . | TRBV19 | TGTGCCAGCCGTCTCAGTGGCACAGATACGCAGTATTTT | CASRLSGTDTQYF
. | TRBJ2-5 | . | TRBV10-1 | TGCGCCAGCAGTGAGGACACCCAAGAGACCCAGTACTTC | CASSEDTQETQYF
once | TRBJ2-5 | TRBD2 | TRBV6-5 | TGTGCCAGCAGAGGACTAGCGGGTCAAGAGACCCAGTACTTC | CASRGLAGQETQYF
. | TRBJ2-7 | TRBD2 | TRBV7-2 | TGTGCCAGCAGGGACACTAGCGGGGGGTACGAGCAGTACTTC | CASRDTSGGYEQYF
. | TRBJ1-2 | TRBD1 | TRBV6-6 | TGTGCCAGCAGTTACGGAGACAGGGTCCATTACACCTTC | CASSYGDRVHYTF
. | TRBJ2-5 | TRBD2 | TRBV30 | TGTGCCTGGATGAGGCGGGGGGTGGGAGAGACCCAGTACTTC | CAWMRRGVGETQYF
. | TRBJ2-7 | TRBD2 | TRBV6-5 | TGTGCCAGCAGTGACTCACCGGGGGGAGACTACGAGCAGTACTTC | CASSDSPGGDYEQYF
. | TRBJ2-2 | TRBD2 | TRBV10-3 | TGTGCCATCAGGCCCAGGGCGGGGGGCGCCTCCACCGGGGAGCTGTTTTTT | CAIRPRAGGASTGELFF
. | TRBJ2-1 | TRBD2 | TRBV2 | TGTGCCAGTAATAGACTAGCGGGAGGCCCAAATTTCCAATACAATGAGCAGTTCTTC | CASNRLAGGPNFQYNEQFF
. | TRBJ1-6 | TRBD1 | TRBV12-5 | TGTGCTAGTGGGTTAACTGGGACAGATACTCGCTCCTATAATTCACCCCTCCACTTT | CASGLTGTDTRSYNSPLHF
. | TRBJ1-3 | TRBD1 | TRBV5-1 | TGCGCCAGCAGCTGGGGGACAGGGGGAAACACCATATATTTT | CASSWGTGGNTIYF
. | TRBJ2-7 | TRBD1 | TRBV7-9 | TGTGCCAGCAGCTTTGGGACAGGTATTTGGCAGTACTTC | CASSFGTGIWQYF